The 20 T cell receptor beta chains reported below all come from one sample, sequenced in a study of blood T cell repertoires in COVID-19. Profiled with immunoSEQ multiplex PCR; TCRdb holds only in-frame clones, not every one. The sample includes about 170,000 clones, 88% seen only once; the top ten take 20% to 30%. The sequencing sample was made of peripheral blood. The receptor source for this set is a man aged 60 to 69 with acute or convalescent COVID-19.

The J gene is TRBJ1-1, the V gene TRBV3-1 (or the pseudogene TRBV3-2), with D maybe TRBD1 (5 bases). The CDR3 has 15 residues. Trimming removed 4 bases from V and 4 bases from J, with 16 bases in between. Germline V gives CDR1 LGHDT, CDR2 YNNKEL (reference sequence). The chain's CDR3 is CASSPRGGETTEAFF. The CDR3 DNA sequence: TGTGCCAGCAGCCCCCGGGGGGGGGAGACCACTGAAGCTTTCTTT.

J is TRBJ2-1 and V is TRBV4-2, with D tentatively TRBD2 (6 bases). V lost 0 bases and J 8 bases, leaving 26 bases between the germline ends. The CDR3 is 19 amino acids. Germline V gives CDR1 LGHNA, CDR2 YNFKEQ. The CDR3 protein is CASSQDLSVERVQFHEQFF. CDR3 in DNA: TGTGCCAGCAGCCAAGATTTGTCGGTCGAGCGGGTGCAGTTCCATGAGCAGTTCTTC.

This chain connects TRBV4-1 to TRBJ2-3; 9 positions match TRBD2. The CDR3 extends over 15 amino acids. After removal of 4 bases from V and 4 bases from J, the junction contained 6 bases not matched to a gene. Germline CDR1 MGHRA, CDR2 YSYEKL. CDR3 in DNA: TGCGCCAGCAGCCGATTAGGACTAGCGCCAGATACGCAGTATTTT. Translation gives CASSRLGLAPDTQYF.

The chain joins TRBV10-3 to TRBJ1-2; no clear D. Trimming pared 5 bases from V and 2 bases from J, leaving 9 bases between. CDR1 and CDR2 (germline): ENHRY, SYGVKD. The CDR3 loop spans 13 amino acids. CDR3 nucleotide sequence: TGTGCCATCAGTCCAGGTCTCAACTATGGCTACACCTTC. This encodes CAISPGLNYGYTF.

This chain connects TRBV5-6 to TRBJ2-7; D is unresolved. The CDR3 consists of 15 residues. With 4 bases removed from V and 0 bases from J, the gap between germline ends came to 14 bases. The V gene's germline CDR1 is SGHDT and CDR2 YYEEEE. The CDR3, as DNA: TGTGCCAGCAGCCTGGGCTCCGCTAGCTCCTACGAGCAGTACGTC. Translation: CASSLGSASSYEQYV.

The chain employs TRBV10-2 and TRBJ1-6, with TRBD1 matching 8 bases. The germline V gene encodes CDR1 WSHSY and CDR2 SAAADI. CDR3 length: 16 amino acids. V dropped 4 bases and J dropped 9; count of bases not matched to a gene: 11. CDR3: CASSGTGKVGGSPLHF. The CDR3 DNA reads as TGCGCCAGCAGTGGGACAGGGAAAGTGGGGGGTTCACCCCTCCACTTT.

This clone was observed a handful of times. The chain employs TRBV11-3 and TRBJ2-7; TRBD1 aligns across 10 bases. The germline gives CDR1 SGHNT, CDR2 YENEEA. Trimming cost V 3 bases and J 3 bases; bases outside gene matches: 5. This CDR3 has 15 residues. The CDR3, as DNA: TGTGCCAGCAGCTTTGCCGGGACAGGGGACTACGAGCAGTACTTC. Translating gives CASSFAGTGDYEQYF.

The rearrangement links TRBV11-3 to TRBJ1-2; TRBD1 matches 8 bases. V shed 6 bases and J 7 bases; nucleotides not matched to a gene: 10. The germline V gene encodes CDR1 SGHNT and CDR2 YENEEA. This CDR3 spans 14 amino acids. The CDR3 DNA follows: TGTGCCAGCAGTTCGGACAGGGTTGGAAGTGGCTACACCTTC. Translating gives CASSSDRVGSGYTF. Filled out from reference TRBV11-3 and TRBJ1-2, the complete variable domain reads EAGVVQSPRYKIIEKKQPVAFWCNPISGHNTLYWYLQNLGQGPELLIRYENEEAVDDSQLPKDRFSAERLKGVDSTLKIQPAELGDSAVYLCASSSDRVGSGYTFGSGTRLTVV.

The gene calls are TRBV11-3 and TRBJ2-1, with 11 bases matching TRBD2. Germline V gene data show CDR1 as SGHNT and CDR2 as YENEEA. V lost 0 bases, J lost 3 bases, and 4 bases stayed unmatched. The CDR3 runs 17 residues. In nucleotides, the CDR3 is TGTGCCAGCAGCTTAGATAGGGGGACTAGCGGCTACAATGAGCAGTTCTTC. Encoded protein: CASSLDRGTSGYNEQFF.

The chain links TRBV11-3 to TRBJ2-2; D unresolved. Deletions cut 0 bases from V and 7 bases from J, with 6 bases between. The CDR3 is 13 residues long. Germline V CDR1 and CDR2: SGHNT, YENEEA. Written as DNA, the CDR3 is TGTGCCAGCAGCTTAGATCCCAGCGGGGAGCTGTTTTTT. Translation: CASSLDPSGELFF.

The chain employs TRBV25-1 and TRBJ2-7; TRBD1 agrees at 8 bases. This CDR3 is built from 16 residues. Germline-derived CDR1 and CDR2 are MGHDK and SYGVNS. The V gene end was trimmed by 3 bases and the J gene end by 3 bases; junction bases not matched to a gene: 10. CDR3 in amino acids: CASSEPGQVELYEQYV. CDR3 coding DNA: TGTGCCAGCAGTGAGCCGGGACAGGTCGAACTCTACGAGCAGTACGTC.

The rearrangement joins TRBV12-3 or TRBV12-4 to TRBJ1-2; TRBD1 matches at 7 bases. Unmatched junction bases numbered 5, after V lost 10 bases and J lost 0 bases. The CDR3 is made up of 13 amino acids. CDR3 loop: CATDGTANYGYTF. The DNA for the CDR3 is TGTGCCACCGACGGGACAGCTAACTATGGCTACACCTTC.

The genes are TRBV9 and TRBJ2-7, with D tentatively TRBD1 (5 bases). V was trimmed by 3 bases and J by 3 bases, leaving 13 bases between them. Germline V gene data show CDR1 as SGDLS and CDR2 as YYNGEE. The CDR3 runs 14 residues. The CDR3 region is CASSDSGLSYEQYF. As DNA, the CDR3 is TGTGCCAGCAGCGACTCAGGGTTGAGCTACGAGCAGTACTTC.

The chain combines TRBV30 with TRBJ1-4, with D hard to call. The CDR3 length is 14 residues. Trimming cost V 1 base and J 6 bases, with 12 bases left between them. The germline gives CDR1 GTSNPN, CDR2 SVGIG (reference sequence). CDR3 region: CAWSGYGPYEKLFF. The CDR3 nucleotides are TGTGCCTGGAGTGGGTATGGGCCTTATGAAAAACTGTTTTTT.

The rearrangement uses TRBV19 and TRBJ2-7; 7 bases map to TRBD1. CDR1 LNHDA and CDR2 SQIVND come from the germline V gene (reference sequence). Trimming removed 5 bases from V and 1 base from J; junction bases left unmatched: 8. The CDR3 sequence is 15 residues long. The CDR3 loop is CASSADRPRSYEQYF. Written as DNA, the CDR3 is TGTGCCAGTAGTGCGGACAGGCCACGATCCTACGAGCAGTACTTC.

The chain employs TRBV5-1 and TRBJ1-1; perhaps TRBD1 as D (5 bases). CDR3 length equals 14 residues. V dropped 6 bases and J dropped 0 bases, with 12 bases sitting between them. Germline CDR1 is SGHRS and CDR2 is YFSETQ. The CDR3 spells CASKAGPMNTEAFF. CDR3 sequence (DNA): TGCGCCAGCAAAGCAGGGCCTATGAACACTGAAGCTTTCTTT.

CDR3 coding DNA: TGTGCCAGCAGTGGCCAGGGGGCGCACACTGAAGCTTTCTTT. Its translation: CASSGQGAHTEAFF. The genes are TRBV27 and TRBJ1-1, with 8 nucleotides matching TRBD1. V shed 5 bases, J shed 3 bases, and the junction held 5 bases outside the gene matches. The CDR3 loop spans 14 amino acids. Looked up from germline, CDR1 is MNHEY and CDR2 is SMNVEV (reference sequence).

V gene TRBV9 combines with J gene TRBJ2-6; TRBD1 is a possible D gene (5 bases). CDR3 length: 15 amino acids. In germline, CDR1 is SGDLS, CDR2 YYNGEE. V dropped 3 bases and J dropped 2 bases, with 9 bases sitting between them. The CDR3 bases are TGTGCCAGCAGCGGGCTGGACACTGGGGCCAACGTCCTGACTTTC. Translation: CASSGLDTGANVLTF.

The rearrangement uses TRBV12-3 or TRBV12-4 and TRBJ2-7; D call uncertain. This CDR3 comprises 12 residues. V was pared by 8 bases and J by 2 bases, with 10 bases between. CDR3 in DNA: TGTGCCAGCGGTGACTGGACCTACGAGCAGTACTTC. This codes for CASGDWTYEQYF.

This chain joins TRBV18 and TRBJ1-2, with a possible D match to TRBD1 (6 bases). Trimming took off 7 bases at V and 2 bases at J, with 23 bases between the two ends. Germline assignment: CDR1 KGHSH and CDR2 LQKENI. The length of the CDR3 is 17 residues. The CDR3 DNA reads as TGTGCCAGCTACCCAGGGGCCCAATCCCAAAACAACTATGGCTACACCTTC. It translates to CASYPGAQSQNNYGYTF. The whole variable domain, remainder taken from reference TRBV18 and TRBJ1-2, is NAGVMQNPRHLVRRRGQEARLRCSPMKGHSHVYWYRQLPEEGLKFMVYLQKENIIDESGMPKERFSAEFPKEGPSILRIQQVVRGDSAAYFCASYPGAQSQNNYGYTFGSGTRLTVV.